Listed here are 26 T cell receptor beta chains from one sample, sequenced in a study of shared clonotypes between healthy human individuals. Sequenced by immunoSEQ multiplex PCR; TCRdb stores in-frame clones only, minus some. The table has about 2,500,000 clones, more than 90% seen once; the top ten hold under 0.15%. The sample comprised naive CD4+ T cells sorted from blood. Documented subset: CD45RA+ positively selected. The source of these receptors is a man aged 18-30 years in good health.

The CDR3 DNA follows: TGTGCCAGCAGGGAAGGGACAGCGAGAGACTATGGCTACACCTTC. Protein: CASREGTARDYGYTF. The gene calls are TRBV28 and TRBJ1-2; 7 bases line up with TRBD1. CDR3 length: 15 residues. Germline V gene lookup returns CDR1 MDHEN and CDR2 SYDVKM. Trimming removed 6 bases from V and 3 bases from J; junction bases left unmatched: 10.

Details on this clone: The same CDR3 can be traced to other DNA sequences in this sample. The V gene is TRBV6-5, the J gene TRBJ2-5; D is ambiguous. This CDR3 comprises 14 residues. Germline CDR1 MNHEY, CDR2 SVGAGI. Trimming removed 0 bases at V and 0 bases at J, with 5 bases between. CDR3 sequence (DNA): TGTGCCAGCAGTTACTCGTGGTACCAAGAGACCCAGTACTTC. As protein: CASSYSWYQETQYF.

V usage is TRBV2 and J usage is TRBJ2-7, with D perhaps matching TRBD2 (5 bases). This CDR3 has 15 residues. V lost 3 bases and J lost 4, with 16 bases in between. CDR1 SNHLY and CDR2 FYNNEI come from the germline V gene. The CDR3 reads CASSEGPAESYEQYF. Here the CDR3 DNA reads TGTGCCAGCAGTGAGGGCCCAGCGGAGTCTTACGAGCAGTACTTC. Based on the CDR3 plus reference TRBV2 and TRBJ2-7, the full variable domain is EPEVTQTPSHQVTQMGQEVILRCVPISNHLYFYWYRQILGQKVEFLVSFYNNEISEKSEIFDDQFSVERPDGSNFTLKIRSTKLEDSAMYFCASSEGPAESYEQYFGPGTRLTVT.

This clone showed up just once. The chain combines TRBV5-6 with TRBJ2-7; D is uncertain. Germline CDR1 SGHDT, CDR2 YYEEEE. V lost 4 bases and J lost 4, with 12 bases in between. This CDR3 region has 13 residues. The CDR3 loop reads CASSQMIGYEQYF. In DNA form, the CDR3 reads TGTGCCAGCAGCCAAATGATTGGATACGAGCAGTACTTC.

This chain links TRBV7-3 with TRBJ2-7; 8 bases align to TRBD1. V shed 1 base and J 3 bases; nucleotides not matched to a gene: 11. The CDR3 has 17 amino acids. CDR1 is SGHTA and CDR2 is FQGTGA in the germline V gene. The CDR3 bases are TGTGCCAGCAGCTTAAGAGGTTTAGGACAGGGTGTCTACGAGCAGTACTTC. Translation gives CASSLRGLGQGVYEQYF.

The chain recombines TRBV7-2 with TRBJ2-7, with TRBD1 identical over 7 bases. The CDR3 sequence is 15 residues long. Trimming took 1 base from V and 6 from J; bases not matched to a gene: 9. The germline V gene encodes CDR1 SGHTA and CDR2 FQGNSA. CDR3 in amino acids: CASSLGARQGVEQYF. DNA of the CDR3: TGTGCCAGCAGCTTAGGGGCGCGCCAGGGGGTCGAGCAGTACTTC. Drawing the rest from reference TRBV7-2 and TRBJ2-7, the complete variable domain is GAGVSQSPSNKVTEKGKDVELRCDPISGHTALYWYRQSLGQGLEFLIYFQGNSAPDKSGLPSDRFSAERTGGSVSTLTIQRTQQEDSAVYLCASSLGARQGVEQYFGPGTRLTVT.

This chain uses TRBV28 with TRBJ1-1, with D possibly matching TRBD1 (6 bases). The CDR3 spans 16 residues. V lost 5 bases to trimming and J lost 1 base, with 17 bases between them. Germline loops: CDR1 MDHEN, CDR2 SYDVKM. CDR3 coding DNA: TGTGCCAGCAGTCCCCCCGGGGGGGCCAAGAACACTGAAGCTTTCTTT. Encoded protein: CASSPPGGAKNTEAFF.

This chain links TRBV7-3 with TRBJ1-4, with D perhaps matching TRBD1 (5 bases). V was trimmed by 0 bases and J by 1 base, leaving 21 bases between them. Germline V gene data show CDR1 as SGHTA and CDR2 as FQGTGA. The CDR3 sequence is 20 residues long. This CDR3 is CASSLTWGGKRERTNEKLFF. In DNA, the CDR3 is TGTGCCAGCAGCTTAACGTGGGGCGGGAAAAGGGAAAGAACTAATGAAAAACTGTTTTTT.

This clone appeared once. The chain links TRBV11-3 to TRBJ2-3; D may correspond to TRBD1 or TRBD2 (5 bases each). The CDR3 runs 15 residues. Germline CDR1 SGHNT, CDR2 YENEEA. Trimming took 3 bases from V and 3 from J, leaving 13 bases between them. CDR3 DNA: TGTGCCAGCAGCTTTGGGGACCGACGGACAGATACGCAGTATTTT. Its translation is CASSFGDRRTDTQYF.

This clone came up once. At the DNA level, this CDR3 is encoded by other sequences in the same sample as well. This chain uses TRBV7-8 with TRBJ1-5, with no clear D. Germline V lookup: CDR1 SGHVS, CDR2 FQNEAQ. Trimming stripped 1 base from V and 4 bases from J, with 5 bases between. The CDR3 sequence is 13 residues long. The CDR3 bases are TGTGCCAGCAGCTTAGACGGAAATCAGCCCCAGCATTTT. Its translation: CASSLDGNQPQHF. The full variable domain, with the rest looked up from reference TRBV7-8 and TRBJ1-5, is GAGVSQSPRYKVAKRGQDVALRCDPISGHVSLFWYQQALGQGPEFLTYFQNEAQLDKSGLPSDRFFAERPEGSVSTLKIQRTQQEDSAVYLCASSLDGNQPQHFGDGTRLSIL.

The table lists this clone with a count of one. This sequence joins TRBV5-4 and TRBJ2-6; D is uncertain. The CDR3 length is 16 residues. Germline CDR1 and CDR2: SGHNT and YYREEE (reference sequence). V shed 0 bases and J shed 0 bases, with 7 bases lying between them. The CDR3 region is CASSLAALSGANVLTF. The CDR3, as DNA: TGTGCCAGCAGCTTGGCAGCCCTCTCTGGGGCCAACGTCCTGACTTTC.

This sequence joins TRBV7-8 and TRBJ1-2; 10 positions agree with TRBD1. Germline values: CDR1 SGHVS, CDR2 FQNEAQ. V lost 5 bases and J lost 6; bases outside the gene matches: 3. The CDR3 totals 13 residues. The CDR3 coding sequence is TGTGCCAGCAGCCATGGACAGGGGGATGGCTACACCTTC. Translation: CASSHGQGDGYTF.

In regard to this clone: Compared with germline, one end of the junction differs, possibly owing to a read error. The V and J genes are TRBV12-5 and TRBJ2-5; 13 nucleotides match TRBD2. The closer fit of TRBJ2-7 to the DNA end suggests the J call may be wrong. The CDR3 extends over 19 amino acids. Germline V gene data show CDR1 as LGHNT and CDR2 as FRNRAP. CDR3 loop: CASALVPPPLAGGPNEQYF. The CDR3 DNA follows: TGTGCTAGTGCTTTGGTCCCACCCCCACTAGCGGGAGGGCCCAACGAGCAGTACTTC.

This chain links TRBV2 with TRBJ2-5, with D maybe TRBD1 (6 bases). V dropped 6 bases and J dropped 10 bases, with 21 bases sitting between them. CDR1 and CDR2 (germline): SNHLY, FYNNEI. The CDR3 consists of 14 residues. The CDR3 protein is CASSGQLFVASQYF. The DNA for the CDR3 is TGTGCCAGCAGCGGACAGCTTTTCGTAGCAAGCCAGTACTTC.

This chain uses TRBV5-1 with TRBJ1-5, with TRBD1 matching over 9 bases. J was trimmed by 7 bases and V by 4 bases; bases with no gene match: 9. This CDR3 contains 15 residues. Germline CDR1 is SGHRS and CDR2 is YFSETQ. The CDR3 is CASSAGQGVGQPQHF. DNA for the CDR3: TGCGCCAGCAGCGCGGGACAGGGTGTCGGGCAGCCCCAGCATTTT.

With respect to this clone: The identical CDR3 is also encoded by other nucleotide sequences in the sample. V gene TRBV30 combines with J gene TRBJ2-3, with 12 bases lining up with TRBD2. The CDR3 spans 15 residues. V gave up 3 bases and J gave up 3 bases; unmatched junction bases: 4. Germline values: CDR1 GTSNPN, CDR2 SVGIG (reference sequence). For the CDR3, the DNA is TGTGCCTGGAGCGTGACTAGCGGGAGTACAGATACGCAGTATTTT. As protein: CAWSVTSGSTDTQYF.

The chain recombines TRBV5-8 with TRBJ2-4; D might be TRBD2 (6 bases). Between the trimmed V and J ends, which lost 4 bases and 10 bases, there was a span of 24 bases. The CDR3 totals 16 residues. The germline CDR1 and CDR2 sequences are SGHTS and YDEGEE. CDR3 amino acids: CASSLSGGQRASIQYF. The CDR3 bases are TGTGCCAGCAGCCTATCGGGCGGGCAGCGGGCATCTATTCAGTACTTC. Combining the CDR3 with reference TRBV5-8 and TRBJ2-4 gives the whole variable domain EAGVTQSPTHLIKTRGQQATLRCSPISGHTSVYWYQQALGLGLQFLLWYDEGEERNRGNFPPRFSGRQFPNYSSELNVNALELEDSALYLCASSLSGGQRASIQYFGAGTRLSVL.

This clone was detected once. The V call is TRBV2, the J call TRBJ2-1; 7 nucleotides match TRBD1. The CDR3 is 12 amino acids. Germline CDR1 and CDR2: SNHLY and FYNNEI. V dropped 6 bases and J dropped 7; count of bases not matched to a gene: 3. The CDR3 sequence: CASRAGGNEQFF. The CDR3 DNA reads TGTGCCAGCAGGGCAGGGGGTAATGAGCAGTTCTTC.

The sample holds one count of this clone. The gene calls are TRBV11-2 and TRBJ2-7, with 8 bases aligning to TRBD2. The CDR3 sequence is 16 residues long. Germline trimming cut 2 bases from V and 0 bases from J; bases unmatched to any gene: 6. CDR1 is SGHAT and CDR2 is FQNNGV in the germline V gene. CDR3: CASSLLQRGPSYEQYF. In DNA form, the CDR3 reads TGTGCCAGCAGCTTACTCCAGCGGGGGCCCTCCTACGAGCAGTACTTC.

The CDR3 sequence is CASREGAPGANVLTF. The CDR3 DNA reads TGTGCCAGCAGGGAGGGGGCGCCTGGGGCCAACGTCCTGACTTTC. This chain joins TRBV6-1 and TRBJ2-6; a possible D gene is TRBD1 (7 bases). This CDR3 has 15 amino acids. Looked up from germline, CDR1 is MNHNS and CDR2 is SASEGT. V lost 6 bases and J lost 2, with 11 bases in between.

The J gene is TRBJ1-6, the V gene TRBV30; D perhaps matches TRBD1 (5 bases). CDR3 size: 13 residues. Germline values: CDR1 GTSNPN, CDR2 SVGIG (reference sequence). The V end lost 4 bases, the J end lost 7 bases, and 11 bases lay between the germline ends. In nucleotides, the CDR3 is TGTGCCTGGACCCCTGGGGGGAATTCACCCCTCCACTTT. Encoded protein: CAWTPGGNSPLHF.

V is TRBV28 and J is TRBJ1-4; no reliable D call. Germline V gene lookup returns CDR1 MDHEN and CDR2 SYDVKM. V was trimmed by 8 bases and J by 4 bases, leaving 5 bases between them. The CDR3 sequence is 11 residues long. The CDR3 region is CASWGNEKLFF. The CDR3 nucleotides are TGTGCCAGCTGGGGTAATGAAAAACTGTTTTTT.

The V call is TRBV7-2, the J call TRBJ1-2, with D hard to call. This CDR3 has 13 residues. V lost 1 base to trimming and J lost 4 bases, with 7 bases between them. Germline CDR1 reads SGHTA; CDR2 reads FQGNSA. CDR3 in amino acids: CASSLDSIYGYTF. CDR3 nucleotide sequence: TGTGCCAGCAGCTTAGACAGCATCTATGGCTACACCTTC. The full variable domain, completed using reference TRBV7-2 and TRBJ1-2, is GAGVSQSPSNKVTEKGKDVELRCDPISGHTALYWYRQSLGQGLEFLIYFQGNSAPDKSGLPSDRFSAERTGGSVSTLTIQRTQQEDSAVYLCASSLDSIYGYTFGSGTRLTVV.

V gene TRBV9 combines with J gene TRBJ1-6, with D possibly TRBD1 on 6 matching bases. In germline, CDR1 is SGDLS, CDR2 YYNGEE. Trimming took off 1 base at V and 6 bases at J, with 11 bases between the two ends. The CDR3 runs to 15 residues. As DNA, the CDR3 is TGTGCCAGCAGCGTACAGGGGTCTAGTAATTCACCCCTCCACTTT. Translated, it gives CASSVQGSSNSPLHF.

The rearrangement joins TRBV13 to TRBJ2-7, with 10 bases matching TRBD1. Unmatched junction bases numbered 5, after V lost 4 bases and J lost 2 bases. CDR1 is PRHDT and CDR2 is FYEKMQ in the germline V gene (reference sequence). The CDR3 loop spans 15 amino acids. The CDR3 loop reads CASSWGQGLAYEQYF. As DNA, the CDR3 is TGTGCCAGCAGCTGGGGACAGGGGCTAGCCTACGAGCAGTACTTC.

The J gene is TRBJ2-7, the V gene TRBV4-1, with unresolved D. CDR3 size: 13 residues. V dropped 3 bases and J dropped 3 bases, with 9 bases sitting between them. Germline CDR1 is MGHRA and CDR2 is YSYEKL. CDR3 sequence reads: CASSHKVNYEQYF. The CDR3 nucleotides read TGCGCCAGCAGCCACAAGGTCAACTACGAGCAGTACTTC.